Listed below are T cell receptor beta chains from one sample, sequenced in a study of blood T cell repertoires in COVID-19. TCRdb's copy holds only in-frame clones and misses some; the assay was immunoSEQ multiplex PCR. The data show about 140,000 clones, around 86% seen once. Sequenced sample: PBMCs or T cells enriched from blood (not recorded which). These receptors came from a man aged 55 to 70 who had recovered from COVID-19. The CDR3 runs from the conserved cysteine through the conserved F or W. The order of the fields is J gene, clone size, V gene, D gene, CDR3 DNA, CDR3 protein. The D gene is left open where the match is weak. The size of a clone is reported for some rows only, either as once, few or many, or as a class for expanded clones.

>TRBJ1-1|NA|TRBV10-3|NA
TGTGCCATCAGCCCCCGAACGGCCGAAGCGTCCGAAGCTTTCTTT
CAISPRTAEASEAFF
>TRBJ1-5|NA|TRBV6-5|NA
TGTGCCAGCAGAAAACAGGGAATGAACAATCAGCCCCAGCATTTT
CASRKQGMNNQPQHF
>TRBJ2-6|NA|TRBV2|NA
TGTGCCAGCAGAGACAGAGCTGGGGCCAACGTCCTGACTTTC
CASRDRAGANVLTF
>TRBJ1-4|NA|TRBV27|TRBD1
TGTGCCAGCCAGTCAGGGGGTTCTGGTAATGAAAAACTGTTTTTT
CASQSGGSGNEKLFF
>TRBJ2-7|once|TRBV27|TRBD2
TGTGCCAGCAAGAGGACTAGCGGAGCTATATCCTACGAGCAGTACTTC
CASKRTSGAISYEQYF
>TRBJ1-1|NA|TRBV6-4|NA
TGTGCCAGCAGCCTACTTCCCCGGACAGTTCCAACTTTCTTT
CASSLLPRTVPTFF
>TRBJ1-5|NA|TRBV28|NA
TGTGCCAGCAGTTTCGGGAATCAGCCCCAGCATTTT
CASSFGNQPQHF
>TRBJ1-2|NA|TRBV2|NA
TGTGCCAGCAGTGAAGGGCAGAACTATGGCTACACCTTC
CASSEGQNYGYTF
>TRBJ2-6|NA|TRBV9|TRBD1
TGTGCCAGCAGCGTCCCACAGGGGGCTGGGGCCAACGTCCTGACTTTC
CASSVPQGAGANVLTF
>TRBJ1-6|NA|TRBV6-5|NA
TGTGCCAGCAGTTACGGTACAGGCCTGAAGTCACCCCTCCACTTT
CASSYGTGLKSPLHF
>TRBJ2-2|NA|TRBV9|NA
TGTGCCAGCAGCCCAGAGGGAACAGCGAACACCGGGGAGCTGTTTTTT
CASSPEGTANTGELFF
>TRBJ2-2|NA|TRBV19|NA
TGTGCCAGTAGTGTTAGACAGGGAGGAGCCGGGGAGCTGTTTTTT
CASSVRQGGAGELFF
>TRBJ1-1|NA|TRBV28|TRBD1
TGTGCCAGCAGCCCCCAGGGGGCATGGACTGAAGCTTTCTTT
CASSPQGAWTEAFF
>TRBJ1-6|few|TRBV12-3/TRBV12-4|NA
TGTGCCAGCAGCCCGCGAGAATATTCACCCCTCCACTTT
CASSPREYSPLHF
>TRBJ2-7|NA|TRBV18|TRBD2
TGTGCCAGCTCACCGGGGGAGGGGAGTACCTACGAGCAGTACTTC
CASSPGEGSTYEQYF
>TRBJ2-1|NA|TRBV24-1|TRBD1
TGTGCCACCAGTGATTTGCTAACAGGGGCCGAGCAGTTCTTC
CATSDLLTGAEQFF
>TRBJ1-6|NA|TRBV5-1|NA
TGCGCCAGCAGCTCAGGGTACTCACCCCTCCACTTT
CASSSGYSPLHF
>TRBJ1-1|NA|TRBV7-3|NA
TGTGCCAGCAGCTTAACGGCCGGGAAGAACACTGAAGCTTTCTTT
CASSLTAGKNTEAFF
>TRBJ2-2|NA|TRBV6-1|NA
TGTGCCAGCAGTGAAAGCGTGAACACCGGGGAGCTGTTTTTT
CASSESVNTGELFF
>TRBJ2-1|NA|TRBV28|TRBD2
TGTGCCAGCAGTTCCGCTAGCGGCGACTCCTACAATGAGCAGTTCTTC
CASSSASGDSYNEQFF
>TRBJ2-3|once|TRBV10-2|NA
TGCGCCAGCAGTGAGCCACAACGGACGGCCCCGGGGTCAGATACGCAGTATTTT
CASSEPQRTAPGSDTQYF
>TRBJ1-5|NA|TRBV7-9|NA
TGTGCCAGCAGCCGCGGCGGGGGTCAGCCCCAGCATTTT
CASSRGGGQPQHF
>TRBJ2-2|once|TRBV5-1|NA
TGCGCCAGCAGCTTGGAAAGCAGGTCTTCCGGGGAGCTGTTTTTT
CASSLESRSSGELFF
>TRBJ1-6|NA|TRBV27|NA
TGTGCCAGCAGTTTTAGGGGTAATTCACCCCTCCACTTT
CASSFRGNSPLHF
>TRBJ2-2|once|TRBV5-1|TRBD1
TGCGCCAGCCGCCCGGGACAGGGATTTTACGGGGAGCTGTTTTTT
CASRPGQGFYGELFF
>TRBJ2-3|once|TRBV9|TRBD2
TGTGCCAGCAGCCGGGACTACGGCACAGATACGCAGTATTTT
CASSRDYGTDTQYF
>TRBJ2-3|NA|TRBV6-1|TRBD2
TGTGCCAGCAGTGGTGGGCTAGCGGGGACCACAGATACGCAGTATTTT
CASSGGLAGTTDTQYF
>TRBJ1-3|NA|TRBV19|NA
TGTGCCAGTAGTATAGGGGGGCACTCTGGAAACACCATATATTTT
CASSIGGHSGNTIYF
>TRBJ2-1|medium-sized|TRBV14|NA
TGTGCCAGCAGCCTCCAGGCGCCTAAATTTTACAATGAGCAGTTCTTC
CASSLQAPKFYNEQFF
>TRBJ1-1|NA|TRBV24-1|TRBD1
TGTGCCACCAGTGGGACAGGGGGCGGAAGAGGAGCTTTCTTT
CATSGTGGGRGAFF
>TRBJ2-7|NA|TRBV2|NA
TGTGCCAGCACAGTCCGACGGTCAGGCTCCTACGAGCAGTACTTC
CASTVRRSGSYEQYF
>TRBJ2-7|NA|TRBV11-1|TRBD2
TGTGCCAGCACCAGCCGGGGGGGCTCCTACGAGCAGTACTTC
CASTSRGGSYEQYF
>TRBJ1-1|NA|TRBV11-2|NA
TGTGCCAGCAGCTTTGGGGCTTCAATGAACACTGAAGCTTTCTTT
CASSFGASMNTEAFF
>TRBJ2-1|once|TRBV5-6|NA
TGTGCCAGCAGCCGACGACTAGTCGGTAATGAGCAGTTCTTC
CASSRRLVGNEQFF
>TRBJ2-5|NA|TRBV13|TRBD1
TGTGCCAGCAGCAAACGCTCCGGGACAGGGGCGGGTGAGACCCAGTACTTC
CASSKRSGTGAGETQYF
>TRBJ2-7|NA|TRBV6-5|TRBD1
TGTGCCAGCAGGGTACAGGGGGCCTTCTCCTACGAGCAGTACTTC
CASRVQGAFSYEQYF
>TRBJ2-1|NA|TRBV7-9|NA
TGTGCCAGCAGCGCCGGTGGCTCCTACAATGAGCAGTTCTTC
CASSAGGSYNEQFF
>TRBJ1-1|few|TRBV9|NA
TGTGCCAGCAGCGTAGTGCCCGAGACTGAAGCTTTCTTT
CASSVVPETEAFF
>TRBJ2-3|NA|TRBV2|TRBD1
TGTGCCAGCAGTCCCGGGACAGGGGGCCCGATAAGCACAGATACGCAGTATTTT
CASSPGTGGPISTDTQYF
>TRBJ1-1|few|TRBV6-5|TRBD1
TGTGCCAGCGGAGGACAGGGGGCTTGGGCTTTCTTT
CASGGQGAWAFF
>TRBJ1-5|few|TRBV7-9|NA
TGTGCCAGCAACGACATTGGCAATCAGCCCCAGCATTTT
CASNDIGNQPQHF
>TRBJ1-2|NA|TRBV7-8|TRBD1
TGTGCCAGCAGCTTAGTTGTTTGGGAACAGGGGGGCTATGGCTACACCTTC
CASSLVVWEQGGYGYTF
>TRBJ1-6|NA|TRBV4-1|TRBD1
TGCGCCAGCAGCCAAGGGGACAGGAGCTCCTATAATTCACCCCTCCACTTT
CASSQGDRSSYNSPLHF